This TCR beta chain was identified in a study of control samples from healthy donors and cancer patients (TCRdb year 2020). In regard to this clone: The specificity of this receptor is unknown. No qualities accompany the bases; no much larger clone lies one base away.

Library method: the immunoSEQ multiplex PCR assay. TCRdb's version of the immuneACCESS table is confined to in-frame rearrangements and falls short of the full clone set. An unresolved V gene accounts for under half of the shortfall where checked; the remainder is of unknown origin. The sample records about 130,000 clones, roughly 90% of which are singletons. The top ten hold less than 7% of the sample. From its cysteine to its phenylalanine, the CDR3 spans 13 amino acids. Only the CDR3 part of the read is kept: 39 bases, read in frame from the first base. V is pruned by 2 bases and J by 10 bases, leaving 6 bases of the junction without a gene match. Via the germline V gene, CDR1 is SGDLS and CDR2 YYNGEE.

The source of this sequence is a man aged 18 to 29 in good health. Rearrangement joined TRBV9 to TRBJ2-1, with 7 middle bases fitting TRBD1. Sequencing was done on a sample of blood. The CDR3 amino acid sequence is: CASSVTGSSEQFF. The DNA sequence is as follows: TGTGCCAGCAGCGTGACAGGGTCCTCCGAGCAGTTCTTC.